This T cell receptor (beta chain) was identified in a study of shared clonotypes between healthy human individuals. About the study: The plates for each donor numbered three CD4 naive, three CD4 memory, two CD8 naive and one CD8 memory.

Germline-derived CDR1 and CDR2 are SGDLS and YYNGEE. The CDR3 length is 17 residues. The ends lost 0 bases at V and 5 bases at J; junction bases unmatched: 8. The assay was run at deep level. Generated by immunoSEQ multiplex PCR, the TCRdb table keeps only in-frame clones and is missing some. The table records some 2,100,000 clones, 90% to 95% of them present only once. CD45RO-negative cells were positively selected for CCR7, leaving out terminally differentiated effector memory CD45RA+ cells. This chain joins TRBV9 and TRBJ2-1; 10 nucleotides align to TRBD2. The receptor's source is a man between 18 and 29 years old in good health. Some clones in this sample may be carry-over from other donors' samples. The sequencing sample was made of naive CD8+ T cells from PBMCs. DNA of the CDR3: TGTGCCAGCAGCGTAGGGGCTAGCGGGAGTCCCAACAATGAGCAGTTCTTC. This sequence encodes CASSVGASGSPNNEQFF.